These 30 T cell receptor beta chains originate from one sample sequenced in a study of PD-L1 blockade in urothelial cancer. Noted time point: peripheral blood 6 weeks after treatment start. The data were produced by immunoSEQ multiplex PCR, yet TCRdb's version contains in-frame clones alone and is incomplete. The sample has roughly 120,000 clones; more than 85% are singletons. Specimen: PBMCs, collected around atezolizumab (anti-PD-L1) treatment. These receptors all stem from a man aged 55 to 69 with urothelial cancer.

V is TRBV6-5 and J is TRBJ2-1, with 10 bases aligning to TRBD1. Germline CDR1 is MNHEY and CDR2 is SVGAGI. The CDR3 consists of 15 residues. The V segment lost 5 bases and the J segment 2 bases; nucleotides outside the gene matches: 3. DNA of the CDR3: TGTGCCAGCAGTGCGACAGGGGGCACCTACAATGAGCAGTTCTTC. The encoded protein is CASSATGGTYNEQFF.

The chain is built from TRBV19 and TRBJ2-6; the match to TRBD1 covers 7 bases. Trimming cost V 10 bases and J 1 base; bases outside gene matches: 7. CDR1 is LNHDA, CDR2 SQIVND, per germline (reference sequence). The CDR3 length is 15 residues. The CDR3 is CATRDSLSGANVLTF. CDR3 sequence (DNA): TGTGCCACACGGGACAGCTTATCTGGGGCCAACGTCCTGACTTTC.

The gene calls are TRBV7-8 and TRBJ2-2; 9 bases align to TRBD1. Germline CDR1 and CDR2: SGHVS and FQNEAQ. This CDR3 contains 15 residues. With 0 bases clipped from V and 6 bases from J, the junction kept 2 bases outside the gene matches. Here the CDR3 reads CASSLATGGAGELFF. DNA of the CDR3: TGTGCCAGCAGCTTAGCTACAGGGGGCGCCGGGGAGCTGTTTTTT. Looking up the rest from reference TRBV7-8 and TRBJ2-2 gives the full variable domain: GAGVSQSPRYKVAKRGQDVALRCDPISGHVSLFWYQQALGQGPEFLTYFQNEAQLDKSGLPSDRFFAERPEGSVSTLKIQRTQQEDSAVYLCASSLATGGAGELFFGEGSRLTVL.

The genes are TRBV2 and TRBJ1-5; unclear D gene. The CDR3 spans 13 residues. Germline CDR1 and CDR2: SNHLY and FYNNEI. Trimming pared 8 bases from V and 3 bases from J, leaving 11 bases between. DNA for the CDR3: TGTGCCAGCCAATACTGGTTCAATCAGCCCCAGCATTTT. Translated, it gives CASQYWFNQPQHF.

This chain joins TRBV21-1 and TRBJ1-1; whether TRBD1, the table's D call, matches the DNA was not checked. TRBV21-1 is a pseudogene segment. CDR3 length: 16 amino acids. In DNA form, the CDR3 reads TGTGCCAGCAGCAAAAAGGGGCATCAGGTAAACACTGAAGCTTTCTTT. Translated: CASSKKGHQVNTEAFF.

J is TRBJ1-5 and V is TRBV19; no clear D. Trimming removed 7 bases from V and 9 bases from J, with 13 bases in between. The CDR3 has 12 amino acids. Germline V lookup: CDR1 LNHDA, CDR2 SQIVND (reference sequence). The CDR3 sequence is CASNKSGRPQHF. CDR3 nucleotide sequence: TGTGCCAGTAACAAATCGGGAAGGCCCCAGCATTTT.

This rearrangement joins TRBV15 to TRBJ2-2, with D possibly TRBD2 on 7 matching bases. CDR3 length equals 15 residues. Germline CDR1 LNHNV, CDR2 YYDKDF (reference sequence). Trimming left V 1 base short and J 5 bases short, with 11 bases between. The CDR3 loop is CATSRGGGQTGELFF. CDR3 coding DNA: TGTGCCACCAGCAGAGGGGGGGGCCAGACCGGGGAGCTGTTTTTT.

The CDR3 loop is CASSSSGGIYNEQFF. Here the CDR3 DNA reads TGTGCCAGCAGTTCTAGCGGGGGCATCTACAATGAGCAGTTCTTC. The chain is built from TRBV28 and TRBJ2-1; TRBD2 matches 10 bases. The V segment lost 4 bases and the J segment 3 bases; nucleotides outside the gene matches: 3. The CDR3 is made up of 15 amino acids. Germline V gene sequence: CDR1 MDHEN, CDR2 SYDVKM.

The chain joins TRBV5-1 to TRBJ2-5; D is perhaps TRBD2 (6 bases). Per the germline V gene, CDR1 is SGHRS and CDR2 is YFSETQ. Trimming cost V 4 bases and J 2 bases, with 15 bases left between them. The CDR3 length is 15 residues. DNA of the CDR3: TGCGCCAGCAGCATAGCCGGGACTGGGCAAGAGACCCAGTACTTC. It specifies CASSIAGTGQETQYF.

This chain joins TRBV7-2 and TRBJ2-5; 8 nucleotides line up with TRBD1. The length of the CDR3 is 14 residues. Germline CDR1 reads SGHTA; CDR2 reads FQGNSA. The J segment lost 6 bases and the V segment lost 5 bases, leaving 8 bases of the junction unmatched. The CDR3 DNA follows: TGTGCCAGCAGCACCGCTACAGGGGGGAAGACCCAGTACTTC. Protein product: CASSTATGGKTQYF. Complete variable domain (other parts from reference TRBV7-2 and TRBJ2-5): GAGVSQSPSNKVTEKGKDVELRCDPISGHTALYWYRQSLGQGLEFLIYFQGNSAPDKSGLPSDRFSAERTGGSVSTLTIQRTQQEDSAVYLCASSTATGGKTQYFGPGTRLLVL.

This clone was seen a single time. The gene calls are TRBV18 and TRBJ1-2; 9 bases align to TRBD1. Looked up from germline, CDR1 is KGHSH and CDR2 is LQKENI. The CDR3 has 14 amino acids. J was trimmed by 2 bases and V by 3 bases; bases with no gene match: 1. This CDR3 is CASSPGTGNYGYTF. Written as DNA, the CDR3 is TGTGCCAGCTCACCCGGGACAGGGAACTATGGCTACACCTTC.

This chain uses TRBV4-3 with TRBJ1-5; possibly TRBD1 for D (6 bases). There are 14 residues in the CDR3. Germline CDR1 LGHNA, CDR2 YSLEER. Trimming took off 0 bases at V and 7 bases at J, with 10 bases between the two ends. Here the CDR3 reads CASSQDWGRQPQHF. CDR3 nucleotides: TGCGCCAGCAGCCAAGATTGGGGGCGGCAGCCCCAGCATTTT.

The genes are TRBV6-6 and TRBJ2-7; 9 nucleotides match TRBD1. The J segment lost 4 bases and the V segment lost 5 bases, leaving 6 bases of the junction unmatched. Germline V lookup: CDR1 MNHNY, CDR2 SVGAGI (reference sequence). There are 14 residues in the CDR3. The DNA for the CDR3 is TGTGCCAGCAGTACTGGGACAGGGTTTTACGAGCAGTACTTC. Amino acids: CASSTGTGFYEQYF.

The rearrangement uses TRBV29-1 and TRBJ2-3, with 8 bases lining up with TRBD1. The CDR3 spans 13 residues. With V trimmed by 7 bases and J by 5 bases, 8 bases remained unmatched. Germline CDR1 is SQVTM and CDR2 is ANQGSEA. The DNA of the CDR3 is TGCAGCGATCAGGGGGCAGCGGGAGATACGCAGTATTTT. It yields the protein CSDQGAAGDTQYF.

The chain carries TRBV28 and TRBJ1-4; 7 bases are shared with TRBD1. Germline V lookup: CDR1 MDHEN, CDR2 SYDVKM. The length of the CDR3 is 13 residues. V lost 7 bases to trimming and J lost 5 bases; unmatched junction nucleotides: 4. The CDR3 sequence: CASTPGQNEKLFF. The CDR3 DNA sequence: TGTGCCAGCACGCCGGGACAGAATGAAAAACTGTTTTTT.

The rearrangement links TRBV6-5 to TRBJ2-7, with 12 bases lining up with TRBD2. The germline V gene encodes CDR1 MNHEY and CDR2 SVGAGI. The CDR3 length is 13 residues. The V and J ends lost 6 bases and 7 bases, in that order; junction bases with no gene match: 4. The CDR3 protein is CASRTSGRREQYF. As DNA, the CDR3 is TGTGCCAGCAGAACTAGCGGGAGGCGGGAGCAGTACTTC.

The rearrangement uses TRBV7-6 and TRBJ2-7; tentative D call: TRBD2 (5 bases). Trimming removed 7 bases from V and 2 bases from J, with 12 bases in between. The CDR3 spans 13 residues. The germline V gene has CDR1 SGHVS and CDR2 FNYEAQ. The CDR3 loop reads CASKKGDTYEQYF. In DNA form, the CDR3 reads TGTGCCAGCAAGAAGGGAGACACCTACGAGCAGTACTTC.

V usage is TRBV4-2 and J usage is TRBJ2-7, with TRBD2 matching 9 bases. Trimming took 0 bases from V and 3 from J; bases not matched to a gene: 6. The CDR3 contains 16 residues. Per germline, CDR1 LGHNA and CDR2 YNFKEQ. The CDR3 sequence: CASSQDVLAGNYEQYF. CDR3 sequence (DNA): TGTGCCAGCAGCCAAGATGTCCTAGCGGGAAACTACGAGCAGTACTTC.

V and J are TRBV9 and TRBJ2-7; 8 bases are a match to TRBD2. This CDR3 is built from 13 residues. Losses at the gene ends were 4 bases for V and 3 bases for J; bases not matched to a gene: 3. CDR1 SGDLS and CDR2 YYNGEE come from the germline V gene. CDR3 DNA sequence: TGTGCCAGCAGCCCGGGACTAGACTACGAGCAGTACTTC. This sequence encodes CASSPGLDYEQYF.

The V and J genes are TRBV11-2 and TRBJ2-7, with 10 bases identical to TRBD2. Looked up from germline, CDR1 is SGHAT and CDR2 is FQNNGV. The CDR3 consists of 16 residues. After removal of 1 base from V and 4 bases from J, the junction contained 7 bases not matched to a gene. CDR3 coding DNA: TGTGCCAGCAGCTTAGTAGGTCTAGCGGGGGCTTACGAGCAGTACTTC. Encoded protein: CASSLVGLAGAYEQYF.

This chain uses TRBV19 with TRBJ1-1, with D possibly TRBD1 on 6 matching bases. The germline V and J ends were trimmed by 5 bases and 4 bases, with 17 bases remaining between them. The CDR3 runs to 15 residues. The germline V gene has CDR1 LNHDA and CDR2 SQIVND (reference sequence). CDR3 sequence: CASSADSRVGTEAFF. CDR3 nucleotides: TGTGCCAGTAGTGCGGACAGTCGGGTTGGCACTGAAGCTTTCTTT.

The rearrangement links TRBV28 to TRBJ2-7, with D maybe TRBD1 (6 bases). This CDR3 contains 13 residues. Trimming cost V 6 bases and J 2 bases, with 11 bases left between them. CDR1 and CDR2 from the germline V gene are MDHEN and SYDVKM. The CDR3 DNA is TGTGCCAGCAGCTCCGGACAGACCTACGAGCAGTACTTC. Amino acids: CASSSGQTYEQYF.

CDR3 region: CASSIAGGDTEAFF. The CDR3 bases are TGTGCCAGCTCAATCGCAGGGGGTGATACTGAAGCTTTCTTT. The rearrangement joins TRBV18 to TRBJ1-1; 7 nucleotides align to TRBD1. The germline V gene has CDR1 KGHSH and CDR2 LQKENI. This CDR3 is 14 amino acids long. The ends lost 5 bases at V and 5 bases at J; junction bases unmatched: 8.

The chain recombines TRBV7-2 with TRBJ2-3, with D tentatively TRBD2 (5 bases). The ends were cut back, 5 bases at V and 0 bases at J, with 12 bases in the middle. CDR3 length equals 15 residues. The germline V gene has CDR1 SGHTA and CDR2 FQGNSA. The CDR3: CASSAPGSSTDTQYF. CDR3 DNA: TGTGCCAGCAGCGCCCCGGGGTCTAGCACAGATACGCAGTATTTT.

The rearrangement joins TRBV9 to TRBJ1-3; 9 nucleotides align to TRBD1. Germline V gene lookup returns CDR1 SGDLS and CDR2 YYNGEE. This CDR3 region has 15 residues. Trimming took 2 bases from V and 4 from J; bases not matched to a gene: 4. The CDR3 nucleotides are TGTGCCAGCAGCGTCGGGGGGACAGGGGGAAACACCATATATTTT. This codes for CASSVGGTGGNTIYF.

CDR3 amino acids: CASSSGLAEETQYF. DNA of the CDR3: TGTGCCAGCAGCTCGGGACTAGCGGAAGAGACCCAGTACTTC. The chain employs TRBV5-4 and TRBJ2-5; 11 nucleotides align to TRBD2. There are 14 residues in the CDR3. The V segment lost 3 bases and the J segment 3 bases; nucleotides outside the gene matches: 1. CDR1 SGHNT and CDR2 YYREEE come from the germline V gene (reference sequence).

The chain carries TRBV6-6 and TRBJ2-7; D perhaps matches TRBD1 (5 bases). V was pared by 6 bases and J by 2 bases, with 11 bases between. The V gene's germline CDR1 is MNHNY and CDR2 SVGAGI (reference sequence). The CDR3 totals 13 residues. The CDR3 region has the DNA TGTGCCAGCAGGACCGACAGAACCTACGAGCAGTACTTC. Its translation: CASRTDRTYEQYF.

V is TRBV4-3 and J is TRBJ2-1, with D unclear. Germline V gives CDR1 LGHNA, CDR2 YSLEER. This CDR3 comprises 14 residues. Trimming removed 0 bases at V and 9 bases at J, with 12 bases between. In DNA form, the CDR3 reads TGCGCCAGCAGCCAAGACGCGGCGCCCCGTGAGCAGTTCTTC. As protein: CASSQDAAPREQFF.

The J gene is TRBJ2-5, the V gene TRBV5-6; TRBD1 aligns across 9 bases. Germline loops: CDR1 SGHDT, CDR2 YYEEEE. Trimming at V came to 6 bases and at J to 5 bases, leaving 8 bases not matched to a gene. There are 14 residues in the CDR3. DNA for the CDR3: TGTGCCAGCATGGGGGACAGGGCGGTGGAGACCCAGTACTTC. Protein product: CASMGDRAVETQYF. The full variable domain, its missing parts supplied by reference TRBV5-6 and TRBJ2-5, is DAGVTQSPTHLIKTRGQQVTLRCSPKSGHDTVSWYQQALGQGPQFIFQYYEEEERQRGNFPDRFSGHQFPNYSSELNVNALLLGDSALYLCASMGDRAVETQYFGPGTRLLVL.

The chain combines TRBV4-1 with TRBJ2-3, with 12 bases fitting TRBD2. Germline V lookup: CDR1 MGHRA, CDR2 YSYEKL. The CDR3 spans 16 residues. The V and J ends lost 2 bases and 5 bases, in that order; junction bases with no gene match: 5. CDR3 in DNA: TGCGCCAGCAGCCAAACGACTAGCGGGAGTGTAGATACGCAGTATTTT. Translating gives CASSQTTSGSVDTQYF.